This TCR beta chain originates from a study of blood T cell repertoires in COVID-19. The wider study: Italy, Spain and the United States were the sources of the convalescent and acute COVID-19 samples.

Authors' analysis steps: Scientists estimated how many nucleated cells there were by amplifying reference gene primers. The protocol was immunoSEQ multiplex PCR, while the TCRdb copy is restricted to in-frame clones and leaves out a portion. V and J calls and clone size are those listed in that table; D and trimming were worked out from the DNA. The sample contains almost 350,000 clones, 88% of which appear only once. Germline CDR1 is PRHDT and CDR2 is FYEKMQ (reference sequence). This CDR3 comprises 12 residues. V lost 7 bases and J lost 5, with 9 bases in between. In assigning cohorts, the study relied on participant-reported clinical history. Individuals in the exposed group had encountered a COVID-19 case within 2 weeks preceding study entry.

Sequenced material: PBMCs or T cells enriched from blood (not recorded which). The source is a woman in her 30s who had been exposed to COVID-19. The rearrangement uses TRBV13 and TRBJ2-1, with a weak D call TRBD2 (5 bases). The CDR3 DNA sequence: TGTGCCAGCAAGGCGGGTAACAATGAGCAGTTCTTC. Its translation is CASKAGNNEQFF.